This T cell receptor (beta chain) was captured in a study of cytomegalovirus exposure and HLA in healthy donors. Study-wide points: Reportedly, TCR beta sequences accurately predicted HLA-A and HLA-B alleles in most subjects. In vitro data verified three CMV-associated chains as specific for CMV antigens. Evidence from a later analysis indicated that most CMV-associated TCR beta chains looked HLA-restricted.

Among the donors, all were healthy bone marrow donors. V lost 5 bases and J lost 5, with 13 bases in between. This CDR3 has 14 amino acids. Germline lookup yields CDR1 MDHEN and CDR2 SYDVKM. About this clone itself: As yet, its antigen is unknown.

13 Jbeta primers and 60 Vbeta primers were used for the PCR. Generated by immunoSEQ multiplex PCR, the TCRdb table keeps only in-frame clones and is missing some. The data show 150,000 to 200,000 clones, around 77% seen once. Sequencing input: PBMCs. This chain connects TRBV28 to TRBJ2-4, with a possible D match to TRBD1 (6 bases). The sequence came from a man aged 45-65 years in good health and CMV-seropositive. The CDR3: CASSPWTDQNIQYF. The CDR3 DNA is TGTGCCAGCAGTCCCTGGACAGATCAAAACATTCAGTACTTC.